This paragraph reports one T cell receptor (beta chain). Its antigen is not identified. The ends were cut back, 7 bases at V and 15 bases at J, with 16 bases in the middle. The germline V gene has CDR1 MNHEY and CDR2 SVGAGI. This CDR3 comprises 11 residues. The source of the sample is a study of T-cell reconstitution after alpha-beta-depleted transplantation in children. For TCRbeta, the library was prepared with unique molecular identifiers. A single record per CDR3 protein comes from TCRdb applying MiXCR to the PCR reads. The sample has about 980,000 distinct CDR3 sequences; about 31% are singletons. Regarding the study as a whole: In patients about two months after transplant, alpha-beta T cells reportedly arose from several hundred expanded graft clones. After transplant, high TCRbeta diversity at day 60 in some patients arose from surviving recipient T cells and thymic progenitors. The authors attributed T-cell counts and diversity one year after transplant mostly to newly produced T cells.

V is TRBV6-5 and J is TRBJ2-1, with D perhaps TRBD2 (5 bases). The material was PBMCs, mostly from graft donor cells, obtained 360 days after TCRalphabeta/CD19-depleted stem cell transplant. This TCR was recovered from a boy under two years old who had a stem cell transplant for SCID, so the T cells may come from the graft donor. The CDR3 nucleotides are TGTGCCAGCATCTCTGCGGGTGCGGCGTTCTTC. The encoded protein is CASISAGAAFF.